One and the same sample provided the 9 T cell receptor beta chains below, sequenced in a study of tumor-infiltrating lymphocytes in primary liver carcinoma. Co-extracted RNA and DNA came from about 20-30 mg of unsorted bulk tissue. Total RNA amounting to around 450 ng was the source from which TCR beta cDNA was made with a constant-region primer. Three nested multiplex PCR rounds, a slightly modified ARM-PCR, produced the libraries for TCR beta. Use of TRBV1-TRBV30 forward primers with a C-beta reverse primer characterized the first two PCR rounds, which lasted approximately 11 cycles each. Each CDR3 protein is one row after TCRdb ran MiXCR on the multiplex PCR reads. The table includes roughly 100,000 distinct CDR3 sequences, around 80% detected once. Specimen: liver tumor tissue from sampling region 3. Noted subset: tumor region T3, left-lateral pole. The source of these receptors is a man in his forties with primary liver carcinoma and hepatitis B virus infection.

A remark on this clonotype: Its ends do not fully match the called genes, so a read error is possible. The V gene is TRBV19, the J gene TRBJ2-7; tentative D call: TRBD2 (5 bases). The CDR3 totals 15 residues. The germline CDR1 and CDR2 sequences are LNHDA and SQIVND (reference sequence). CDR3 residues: CATRRTLLSSYEQYF. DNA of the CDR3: TGTGCCACCAGGAGGACTCTTCTTAGCTCCTACGAGCAATACTTC.

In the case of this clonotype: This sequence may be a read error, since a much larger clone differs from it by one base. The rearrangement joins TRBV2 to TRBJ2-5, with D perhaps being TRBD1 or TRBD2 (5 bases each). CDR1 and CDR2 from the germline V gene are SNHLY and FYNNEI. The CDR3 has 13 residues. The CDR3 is CASRADVGEIQYF. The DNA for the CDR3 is TGTGCCAGCAGGGCGGATGTGGGGGAGATCCAGTACTTC.

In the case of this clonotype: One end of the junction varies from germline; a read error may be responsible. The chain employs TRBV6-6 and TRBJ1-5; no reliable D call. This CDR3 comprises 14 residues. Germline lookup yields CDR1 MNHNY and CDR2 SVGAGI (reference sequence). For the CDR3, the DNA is TGTGTCAGCAGTTTGGGCAGCGGCATTCAGCCCCAGCATTTT. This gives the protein CVSSLGSGIQPQHF.

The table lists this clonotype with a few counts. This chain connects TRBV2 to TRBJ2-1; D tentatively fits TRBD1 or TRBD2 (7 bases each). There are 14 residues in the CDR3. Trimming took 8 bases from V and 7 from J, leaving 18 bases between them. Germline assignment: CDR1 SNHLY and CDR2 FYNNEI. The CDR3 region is CASWGSGGANEQFF. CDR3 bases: TGTGCCAGCTGGGGCTCAGGGGGGGCGAATGAGCAGTTCTTC.

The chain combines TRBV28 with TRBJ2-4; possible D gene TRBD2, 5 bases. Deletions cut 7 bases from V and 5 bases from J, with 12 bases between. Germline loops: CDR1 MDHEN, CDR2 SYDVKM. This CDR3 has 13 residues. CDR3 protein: CASNGERENIQYF. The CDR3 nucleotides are TGTGCCAGCAATGGCGAGAGGGAAAACATTCAGTACTTC.

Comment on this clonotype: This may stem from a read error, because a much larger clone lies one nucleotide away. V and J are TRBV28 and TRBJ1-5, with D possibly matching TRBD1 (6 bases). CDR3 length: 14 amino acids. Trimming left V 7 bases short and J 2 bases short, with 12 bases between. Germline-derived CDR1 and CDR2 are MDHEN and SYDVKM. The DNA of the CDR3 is TGTGCCAGCACTCGGACAGTTGGCAATCAGCCCCAGCATTTT. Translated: CASTRTVGNQPQHF.

In nucleotides, the CDR3 is TGTGCCAGCAGTCCCCAGGGGGATAACTTCTACGAGCAGTACTTC. Its translation is CASSPQGDNFYEQYF. The chain is built from TRBV6-1 and TRBJ2-7; 7 nucleotides align to TRBD1. The V and J ends lost 5 bases and 3 bases, in that order; junction bases with no gene match: 10. The germline gives CDR1 MNHNS, CDR2 SASEGT. This CDR3 has 15 amino acids.

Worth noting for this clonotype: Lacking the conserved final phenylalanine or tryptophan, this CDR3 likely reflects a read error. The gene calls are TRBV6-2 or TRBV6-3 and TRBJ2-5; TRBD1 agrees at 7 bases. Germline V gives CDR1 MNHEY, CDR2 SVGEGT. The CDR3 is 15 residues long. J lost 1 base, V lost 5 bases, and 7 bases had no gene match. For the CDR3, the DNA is TGTGCCAGCAGTGTTCCGACAGGGACCCAAGAGACCCAGTACTCC. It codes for CASSVPTGTQETQYS.

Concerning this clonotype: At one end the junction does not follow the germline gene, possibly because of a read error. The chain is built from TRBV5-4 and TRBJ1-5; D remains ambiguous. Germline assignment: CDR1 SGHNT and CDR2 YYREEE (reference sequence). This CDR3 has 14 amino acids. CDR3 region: CASSLGGGNQPHHF. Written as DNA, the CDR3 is TGTGCCAGCAGCTTGGGAGGAGGTAATCAGCCCCATCATTTT.